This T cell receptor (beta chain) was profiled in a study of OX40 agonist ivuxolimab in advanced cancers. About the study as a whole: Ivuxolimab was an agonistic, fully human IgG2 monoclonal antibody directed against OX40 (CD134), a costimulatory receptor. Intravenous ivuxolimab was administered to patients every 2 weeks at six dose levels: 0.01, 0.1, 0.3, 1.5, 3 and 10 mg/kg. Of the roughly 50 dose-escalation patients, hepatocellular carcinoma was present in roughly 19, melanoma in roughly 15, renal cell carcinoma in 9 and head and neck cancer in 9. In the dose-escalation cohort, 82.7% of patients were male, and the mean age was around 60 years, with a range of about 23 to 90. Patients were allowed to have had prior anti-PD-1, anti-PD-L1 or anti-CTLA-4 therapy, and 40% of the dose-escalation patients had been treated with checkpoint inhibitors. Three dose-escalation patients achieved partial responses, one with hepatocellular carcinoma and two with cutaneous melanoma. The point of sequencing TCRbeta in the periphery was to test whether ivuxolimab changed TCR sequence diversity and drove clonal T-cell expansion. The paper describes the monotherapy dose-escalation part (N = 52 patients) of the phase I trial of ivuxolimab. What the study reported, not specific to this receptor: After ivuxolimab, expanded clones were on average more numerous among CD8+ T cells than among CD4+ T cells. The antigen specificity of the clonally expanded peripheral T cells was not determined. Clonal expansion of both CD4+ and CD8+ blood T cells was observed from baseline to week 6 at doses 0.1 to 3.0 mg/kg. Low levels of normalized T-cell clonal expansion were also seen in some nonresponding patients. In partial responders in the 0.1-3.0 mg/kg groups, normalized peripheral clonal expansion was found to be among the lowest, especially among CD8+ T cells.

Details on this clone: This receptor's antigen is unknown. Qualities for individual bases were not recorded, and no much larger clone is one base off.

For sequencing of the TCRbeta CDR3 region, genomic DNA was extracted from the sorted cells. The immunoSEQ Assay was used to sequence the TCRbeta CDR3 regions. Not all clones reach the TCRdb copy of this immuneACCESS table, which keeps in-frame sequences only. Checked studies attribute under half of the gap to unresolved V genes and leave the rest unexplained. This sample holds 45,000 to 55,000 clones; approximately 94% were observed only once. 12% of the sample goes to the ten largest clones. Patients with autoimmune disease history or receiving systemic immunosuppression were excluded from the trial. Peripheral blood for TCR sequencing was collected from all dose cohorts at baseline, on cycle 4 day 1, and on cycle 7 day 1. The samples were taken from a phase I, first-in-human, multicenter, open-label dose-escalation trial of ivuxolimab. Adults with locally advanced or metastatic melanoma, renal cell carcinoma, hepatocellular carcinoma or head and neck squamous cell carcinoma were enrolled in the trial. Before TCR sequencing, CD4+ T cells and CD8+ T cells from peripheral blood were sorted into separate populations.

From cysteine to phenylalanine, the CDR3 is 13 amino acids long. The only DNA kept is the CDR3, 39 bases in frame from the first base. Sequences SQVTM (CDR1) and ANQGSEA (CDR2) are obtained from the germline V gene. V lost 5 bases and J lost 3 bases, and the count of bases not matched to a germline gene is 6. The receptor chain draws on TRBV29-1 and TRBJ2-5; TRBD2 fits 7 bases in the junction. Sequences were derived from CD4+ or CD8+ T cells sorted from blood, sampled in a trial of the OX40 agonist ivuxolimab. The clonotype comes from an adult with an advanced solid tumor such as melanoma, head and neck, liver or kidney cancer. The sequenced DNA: TGCAGCGTTCCCGGACTAGTCAAAGAGACCCAGTACTTC. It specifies CSVPGLVKETQYF.